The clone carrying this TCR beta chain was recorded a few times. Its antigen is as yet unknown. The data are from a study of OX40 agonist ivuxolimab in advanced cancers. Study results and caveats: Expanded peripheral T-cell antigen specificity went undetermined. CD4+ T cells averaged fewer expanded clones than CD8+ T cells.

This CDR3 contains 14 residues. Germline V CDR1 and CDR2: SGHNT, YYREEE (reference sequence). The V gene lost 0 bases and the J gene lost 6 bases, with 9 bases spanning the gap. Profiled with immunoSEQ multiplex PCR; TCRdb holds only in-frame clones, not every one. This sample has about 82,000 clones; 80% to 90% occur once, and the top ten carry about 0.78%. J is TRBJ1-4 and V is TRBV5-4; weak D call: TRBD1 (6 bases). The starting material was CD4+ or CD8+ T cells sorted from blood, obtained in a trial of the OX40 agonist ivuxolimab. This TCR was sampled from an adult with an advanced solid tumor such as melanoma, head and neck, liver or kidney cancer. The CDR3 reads CASSLDAGDEKLFF. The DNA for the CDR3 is TGTGCCAGCAGCTTGGATGCAGGGGATGAAAAACTGTTTTTT.